Shown below are 19 T cell receptor beta chains from a single sample sequenced in a study of regulatory T cells in long-lasting Graves disease. TCR beta libraries were built with iRepertoire HTBI primers and Arm-PCR of CDR3 regions. TCRdb redid the calling of the multiplex PCR reads with MiXCR, one entry per CDR3 protein. The top ten hold approximately 12% of the sample, which has approximately 460,000 distinct CDR3 sequences, roughly 15% seen once. Time point in this sample: newly diagnosed GD, antithyroid drugs for less than 3 months. PBMCs were the source of the RNA used for TCR sequencing. These data were also filed under a second study, of T cells in Graves' hyperthyroidism and ophthalmopathy.

Sample: peripheral blood mononuclear cells (PBMCs), taken at new diagnosis, from a patient treated with antithyroid drugs. Receptors were obtained from a woman in her 30s with Graves disease.

This clonotype was counted at least ten times. The genes are TRBV2 and TRBJ1-2; 9 bases are shared with TRBD1. Germline CDR1 and CDR2: SNHLY and FYNNEI. CDR3 length equals 12 residues. V gave up 9 bases and J gave up 8 bases; unmatched junction bases: 7. CDR3 nucleotides: TGTGCCAGAGTCGGACAGGGGTCCGGCTACACCTTC. Translating gives CARVGQGSGYTF.

This clonotype was recorded at least ten times. A junction end diverges from the germline sequence, so it may reflect a read error. This sequence joins TRBV27 and TRBJ1-6, with 9 nucleotides matching TRBD1. CDR1 and CDR2 from the germline V gene are MNHEY and SMNVEV (reference sequence). The CDR3 loop spans 15 amino acids. This CDR3 reads CASSLSGTGFSPLHF. CDR3 coding DNA: TGTGCCAGCAGTCTATCCGGGACAGGGTTTTCACCCCTCCACTTT.

Only a few counts were recorded for this clonotype. The rearrangement links TRBV6-2 or TRBV6-3 to TRBJ1-1, with 7 bases matching TRBD1. The CDR3 extends over 15 amino acids. V shed 6 bases, J shed 0 bases, and the junction held 7 bases outside the gene matches. Germline V gives CDR1 MNHEY, CDR2 SVGEGT. CDR3 residues: CASRVGTALNTEAFF. CDR3 nucleotides: TGTGCCAGCAGGGTCGGGACAGCTTTGAACACTGAAGCTTTCTTT.

This clonotype showed up many times. This chain links TRBV5-5 with TRBJ1-6; tentative D call: TRBD1 (5 bases). Between the trimmed V and J ends, which lost 1 base and 16 bases, there was a span of 27 bases. Looked up from germline, CDR1 is SGHKS and CDR2 is YYEKEE (reference sequence). The CDR3 covers 17 residues. CDR3 sequence reads: CASSLRGGDLNSQRLHF. The CDR3 DNA reads TGTGCCAGCAGCTTGAGAGGCGGGGACCTAAACTCACAGCGTCTCCACTTT. Filled out from reference TRBV5-5 and TRBJ1-6, the complete variable domain reads DAGVTQSPTHLIKTRGQQVTLRCSPISGHKSVSWYQQVLGQGPQFIFQYYEKEERGRGNFPDRFSARQFPNYSSELNVNALLLGDSALYLCASSLRGGDLNSQRLHFGNGTRLTVT.

The rearrangement joins TRBV18 to TRBJ1-5; no reliable D call. The CDR3 contains 13 residues. CDR1 is KGHSH, CDR2 LQKENI, per germline. V shed 2 bases and J shed 6 bases, with 8 bases lying between them. CDR3 residues: CASSPAESQPQHF. CDR3 nucleotide sequence: TGTGCCAGCTCACCAGCGGAGTCTCAGCCCCAGCATTTT.

This clonotype has ten or more counts. The CDR3 spells CASRGGGQKTGRGGTDTQYF. CDR3 DNA: TGTGCCAGCAGAGGGGGGGGACAGAAGACGGGGAGGGGTGGCACAGATACGCAGTATTTT. V and J are TRBV12-3 or TRBV12-4 and TRBJ2-3; D tentatively fits TRBD1 or TRBD2 (7 bases each). The CDR3 spans 20 residues. V lost 6 bases and J 1 base, leaving 29 bases between the germline ends.

In regard to this clonotype: Sequence at one end of the junction differs from germline and may be a read error. The V and J genes are TRBV27 and TRBJ2-3; a weak D match, TRBD2 (5 bases). From germline, CDR1 is MNHEY and CDR2 SMNVEV (reference sequence). This CDR3 contains 16 residues. As DNA, the CDR3 is TGTGCCAGCAGTTTATCATGGGTCTCCGAGGGAGATGCGCAGTATTTT. Its translation is CASSLSWVSEGDAQYF.

Ten or more counts support this clonotype. The chain is built from TRBV2 and TRBJ2-1; 7 positions agree with TRBD2. The germline gives CDR1 SNHLY, CDR2 FYNNEI. The V and J ends lost 4 bases and 5 bases, in that order; junction bases with no gene match: 5. The CDR3 runs to 14 residues. The CDR3 here is CASSGGDYNNEQFF. The CDR3 coding sequence is TGTGCCAGCAGTGGAGGGGACTATAACAATGAGCAGTTCTTC.

This clonotype was seen only a few times. The chain couples TRBV12-3 or TRBV12-4 to TRBJ2-7; no definite D call. The CDR3 sequence is 14 residues long. Trimming removed 6 bases at V and 6 bases at J, with 18 bases between. DNA of the CDR3: TGTGCCAGCAGCTCCGATAATATCTCCAGCGAGCAGTACTTC. It yields the protein CASSSDNISSEQYF.

Many counts were recorded for this clonotype. CDR3: CASSEARSGETQYF. For the CDR3, the DNA is TGTGCCAGCAGTGAGGCCCGGTCTGGAGAGACCCAGTACTTC. This chain joins TRBV2 and TRBJ2-5, with unresolved D. CDR1 SNHLY and CDR2 FYNNEI come from the germline V gene. The CDR3 spans 14 residues. V was shortened by 3 bases and J by 4 bases, with 12 bases between the two germline ends.

The chain recombines TRBV5-1 with TRBJ2-3; D may correspond to TRBD1 or TRBD2 (5 bases each). V shed 3 bases and J shed 7 bases, with 15 bases lying between them. This CDR3 contains 14 residues. Looked up from germline, CDR1 is SGHRS and CDR2 is YFSETQ. CDR3 DNA sequence: TGCGCCAGCAGCTCCGGGACGCCGGCGAATACGCAGTATTTT. Protein product: CASSSGTPANTQYF.

The table lists this clonotype with a few counts. This sequence joins TRBV7-9 and TRBJ1-2; TRBD1 matches 10 bases. Per the germline V gene, CDR1 is SEHNR and CDR2 is FQNEAQ (reference sequence). The CDR3 consists of 15 residues. After removal of 4 bases from V and 6 bases from J, the junction contained 8 bases not matched to a gene. CDR3 DNA sequence: TGTGCCAGCAGCTCAGACAGGGGGCAACTTGATGGCTACACCTTC. Encoded protein: CASSSDRGQLDGYTF.

In this sample, this clonotype turned up many times. The chain couples TRBV10-3 to TRBJ1-2; 7 nucleotides line up with TRBD1. The junction had 4 bases not matched to a gene; V was cut back by 0 bases and J by 0 bases. CDR1 and CDR2 from the germline V gene are ENHRY and SYGVKD. The CDR3 has 16 amino acids. CDR3 nucleotide sequence: TGTGCCATCAGTGAGTCGTGGCAGGGGGCTAACTATGGCTACACCTTC. Residues: CAISESWQGANYGYTF.

Of note for this clonotype: A much larger clone differs by one base, so this may be a read error. This chain links TRBV30 with TRBJ2-5, with unresolved D. The CDR3 totals 12 residues. Looked up from germline, CDR1 is GTSNPN and CDR2 is SVGIG (reference sequence). The CDR3 DNA reads as TGTGCCTGGAGAGGTACGGTGGAGACCCAGTGCTTC. It specifies CAWRGTVETQCF.

In this sample, this clonotype turned up many times. V and J are TRBV6-2 or TRBV6-3 and TRBJ2-3; the D call may be TRBD1 or TRBD2 (6 bases each). V lost 0 bases and J 5 bases, leaving 12 bases between the germline ends. Germline values: CDR1 MNHEY, CDR2 SVGEGT. There are 15 residues in the CDR3. Written as DNA, the CDR3 is TGTGCCAGCAGTTACTCGATCGAGGGGGGAGATACGCAGTATTTT. The encoded protein is CASSYSIEGGDTQYF.

J is TRBJ1-3 and V is TRBV28; 7 nucleotides match TRBD1. Germline CDR1 and CDR2: MDHEN and SYDVKM. The CDR3 extends over 10 amino acids. The trim removed 4 bases at V and 16 bases at J, leaving 4 bases unmatched. The CDR3, as DNA: TGTGCCAGCAGTTCGGGACAGTCCTATTTT. This translates into CASSSGQSYF.

Ten or more counts support this clonotype. The chain links TRBV11-3 to TRBJ2-1; the D gene is possibly TRBD1 (5 bases). The ends were cut back, 3 bases at V and 5 bases at J, with 8 bases in the middle. This CDR3 has 13 residues. CDR1 and CDR2 (germline): SGHNT, YENEEA. The CDR3 coding sequence is TGTGCCAGCAGCTTGGGGCTAAACAATGAGCAGTTCTTC. This codes for CASSLGLNNEQFF.

As regards this clonotype: A much larger clone sits a single nucleotide away, making a read error possible. The chain recombines TRBV20-1 with TRBJ2-7; 12 bases are a match to TRBD2. The CDR3 spans 14 residues. CDR1 and CDR2 from the germline V gene are DFQATT and SNEGSKA (reference sequence). With V trimmed by 3 bases and J by 2 bases, 2 bases remained unmatched. The CDR3 reads CSARTSGSPYEQYF. The CDR3 region has the DNA TGCAGTGCTAGGACTAGCGGGAGCCCCTACGAGCAGTACTTC.

The chain couples TRBV4-3 to TRBJ1-2; possibly TRBD1 for D (5 bases). The V end was cut by 0 bases, the J end by 8 bases, with 22 bases between. Germline-derived CDR1 and CDR2 are LGHNA and YSLEER. This CDR3 is 17 amino acids long. The DNA of the CDR3 is TGCGCCAGCAGCCAAGAGCTTATCCCAGGGCAGGGAGGGGGCTACACCTTC. This encodes CASSQELIPGQGGGYTF.